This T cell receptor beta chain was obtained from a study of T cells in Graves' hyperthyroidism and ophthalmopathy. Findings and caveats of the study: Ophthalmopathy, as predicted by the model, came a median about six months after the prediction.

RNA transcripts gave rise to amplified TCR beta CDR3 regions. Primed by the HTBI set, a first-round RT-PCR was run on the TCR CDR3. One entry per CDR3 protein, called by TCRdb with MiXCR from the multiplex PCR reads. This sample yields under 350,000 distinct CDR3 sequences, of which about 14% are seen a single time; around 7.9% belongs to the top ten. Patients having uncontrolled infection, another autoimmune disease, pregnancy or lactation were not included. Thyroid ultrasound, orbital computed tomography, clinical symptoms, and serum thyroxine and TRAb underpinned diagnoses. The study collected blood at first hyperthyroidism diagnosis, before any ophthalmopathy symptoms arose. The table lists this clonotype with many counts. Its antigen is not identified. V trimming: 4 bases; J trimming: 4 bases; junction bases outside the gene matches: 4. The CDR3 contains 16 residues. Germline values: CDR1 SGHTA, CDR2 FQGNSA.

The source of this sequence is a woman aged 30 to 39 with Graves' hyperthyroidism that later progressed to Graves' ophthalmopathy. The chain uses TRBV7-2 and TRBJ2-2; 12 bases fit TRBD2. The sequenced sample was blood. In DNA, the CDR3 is TGTGCCAGCAGCTCCCTAGCGGGAGGGCGCACCGGGGAGCTGTTTTTT. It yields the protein CASSSLAGGRTGELFF.